The T cell receptor (beta chain) described here comes from a study of blood T cell repertoires in COVID-19. The repertoire was sequenced with immunoSEQ multiplex PCR; TCRdb's copy has only in-frame clones and lacks some. The table lists roughly 250,000 clones, 75% to 90% of them singletons, with under 15% in the top ten. The V gene end was trimmed by 2 bases and the J gene end by 2 bases; junction bases not matched to a gene: 9. CDR3 length: 17 amino acids. The germline gives CDR1 MNHEY, CDR2 SVGEGT. The clonotype comes from a woman in her sixties or seventies with active or convalescent COVID-19. The material sequenced was peripheral blood. The rearrangement joins TRBV6-2 or TRBV6-3 to TRBJ2-3; TRBD2 aligns across 8 bases. The CDR3 sequence: CASSYPRSGGVTDTQYF. For the CDR3, the DNA is TGTGCCAGCAGTTACCCCCGGAGCGGGGGAGTCACAGATACGCAGTATTTT.